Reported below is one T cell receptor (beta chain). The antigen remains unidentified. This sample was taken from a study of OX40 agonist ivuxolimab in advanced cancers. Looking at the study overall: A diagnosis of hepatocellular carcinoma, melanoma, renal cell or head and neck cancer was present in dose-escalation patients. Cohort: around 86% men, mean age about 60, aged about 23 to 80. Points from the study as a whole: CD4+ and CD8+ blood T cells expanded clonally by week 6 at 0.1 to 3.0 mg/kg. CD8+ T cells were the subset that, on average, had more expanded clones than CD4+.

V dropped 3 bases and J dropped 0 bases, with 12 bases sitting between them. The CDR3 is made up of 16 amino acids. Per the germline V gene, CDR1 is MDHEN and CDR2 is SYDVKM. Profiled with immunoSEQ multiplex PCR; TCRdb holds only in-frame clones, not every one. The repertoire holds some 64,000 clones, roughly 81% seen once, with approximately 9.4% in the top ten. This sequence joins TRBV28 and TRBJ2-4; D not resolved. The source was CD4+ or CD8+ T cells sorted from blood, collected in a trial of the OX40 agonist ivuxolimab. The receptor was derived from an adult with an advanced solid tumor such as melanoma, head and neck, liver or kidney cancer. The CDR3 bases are TGTGCCAGCAGTTTTAGGTGGGAAGTAGCCAAAAACATTCAGTACTTC. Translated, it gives CASSFRWEVAKNIQYF. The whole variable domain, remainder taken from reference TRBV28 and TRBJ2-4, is DVKVTQSSRYLVKRTGEKVFLECVQDMDHENMFWYRQDPGLGLRLIYFSYDVKMKEKGDIPEGYSVSREKKERFSLILESASTNQTSMYLCASSFRWEVAKNIQYFGAGTRLSVL.